The sequence of this T cell receptor beta chain was determined in a study of blood T cells in healthy people across ages. The CDR3 totals 14 residues. Deletions cut 0 bases from V and 7 bases from J, with 12 bases between. Germline V gene data show CDR1 as DFQATT and CDR2 as SNEGSKA (reference sequence). Through a sample-barcoded 5' primer and a J-beta primer mix, a second PCR was run for 7 to 11 cycles. Each CDR3 protein is one row after TCRdb ran MiXCR on the 5' RACE reads. The sample has roughly 800,000 distinct CDR3 sequences, roughly 50% seen once. The genes are TRBV20-1 and TRBJ1-4, with no clear D. The source of this sequence is a man under 40 in good health. Specimen: blood. CDR3 DNA sequence: TGCAGTGCTAGAGATCCCAGATCCAGTGAAAAACTGTTTTTT. It translates to CSARDPRSSEKLFF.